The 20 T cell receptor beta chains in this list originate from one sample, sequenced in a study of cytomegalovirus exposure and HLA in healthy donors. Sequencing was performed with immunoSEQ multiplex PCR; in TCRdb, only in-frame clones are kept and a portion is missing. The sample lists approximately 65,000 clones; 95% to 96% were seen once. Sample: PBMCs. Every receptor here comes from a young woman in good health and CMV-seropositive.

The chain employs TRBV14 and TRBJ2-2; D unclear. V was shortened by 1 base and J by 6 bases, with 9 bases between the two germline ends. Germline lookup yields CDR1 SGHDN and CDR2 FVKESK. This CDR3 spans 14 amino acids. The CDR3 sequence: CASSQGLAPGELFF. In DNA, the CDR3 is TGTGCCAGCAGCCAAGGACTCGCACCCGGGGAGCTGTTTTTT.

CDR3 protein: CASRPGQGAYEQYF. The DNA for the CDR3 is TGTGCCAGCAGACCCGGACAGGGGGCCTACGAGCAGTACTTC. The chain carries TRBV11-1 and TRBJ2-7; 10 nucleotides line up with TRBD1. The germline V gene has CDR1 SGHAT and CDR2 FQDESV (reference sequence). V dropped 6 bases and J dropped 2; count of bases not matched to a gene: 4. This CDR3 region has 14 residues.

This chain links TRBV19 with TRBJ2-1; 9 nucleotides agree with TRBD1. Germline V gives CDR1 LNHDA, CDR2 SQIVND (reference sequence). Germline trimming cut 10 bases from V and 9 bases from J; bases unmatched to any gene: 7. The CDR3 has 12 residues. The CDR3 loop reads CATKDRGAEQFF. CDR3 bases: TGTGCCACAAAGGACAGGGGAGCTGAGCAGTTCTTC.

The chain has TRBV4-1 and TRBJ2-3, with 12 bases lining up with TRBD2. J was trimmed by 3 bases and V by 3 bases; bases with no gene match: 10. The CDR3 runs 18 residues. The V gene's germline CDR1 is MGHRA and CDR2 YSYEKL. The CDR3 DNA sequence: TGCGCCAGCAGCCAGGCCCTAGCGGGAGGGCCCTCGACAGATACGCAGTATTTT. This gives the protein CASSQALAGGPSTDTQYF.

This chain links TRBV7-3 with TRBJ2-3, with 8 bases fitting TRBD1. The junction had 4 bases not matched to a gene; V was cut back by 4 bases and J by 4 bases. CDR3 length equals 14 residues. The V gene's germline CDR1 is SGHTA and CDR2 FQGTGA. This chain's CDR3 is CASSSRQGSDTQYF. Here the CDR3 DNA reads TGTGCCAGCAGCTCCCGACAGGGGTCAGATACGCAGTATTTT.

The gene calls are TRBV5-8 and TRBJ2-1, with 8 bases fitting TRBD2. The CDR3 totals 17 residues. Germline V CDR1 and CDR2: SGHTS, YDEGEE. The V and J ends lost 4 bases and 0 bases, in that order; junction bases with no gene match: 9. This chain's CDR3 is CASSPTSLADSYNEQFF. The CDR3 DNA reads TGTGCCAGCAGCCCGACCTCACTAGCGGACTCCTACAATGAGCAGTTCTTC.

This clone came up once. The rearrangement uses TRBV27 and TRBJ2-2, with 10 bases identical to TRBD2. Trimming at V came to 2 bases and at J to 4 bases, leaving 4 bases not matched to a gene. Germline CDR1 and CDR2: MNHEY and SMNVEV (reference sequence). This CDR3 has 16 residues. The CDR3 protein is CASSLGSGRVTGELFF. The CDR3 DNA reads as TGTGCCAGCAGTTTAGGGAGCGGGAGGGTCACCGGGGAGCTGTTTTTT.

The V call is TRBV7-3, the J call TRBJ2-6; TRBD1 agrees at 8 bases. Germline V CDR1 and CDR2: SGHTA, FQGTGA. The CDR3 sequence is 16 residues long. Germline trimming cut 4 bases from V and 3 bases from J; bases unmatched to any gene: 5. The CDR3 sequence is CASSSQGAVGANVLTF. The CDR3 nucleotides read TGTGCCAGCAGCTCGCAGGGGGCTGTTGGGGCCAACGTCCTGACTTTC.

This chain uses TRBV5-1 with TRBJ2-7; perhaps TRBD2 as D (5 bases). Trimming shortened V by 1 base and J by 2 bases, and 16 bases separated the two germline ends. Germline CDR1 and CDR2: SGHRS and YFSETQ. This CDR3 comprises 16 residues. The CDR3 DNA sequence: TGCGCCAGCAGCTTGCGGCAAGGAGGATCTACCTACGAGCAGTACTTC. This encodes CASSLRQGGSTYEQYF.

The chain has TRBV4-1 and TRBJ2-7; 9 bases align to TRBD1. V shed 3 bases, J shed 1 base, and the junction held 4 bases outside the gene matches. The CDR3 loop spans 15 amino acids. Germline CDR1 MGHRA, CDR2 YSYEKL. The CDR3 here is CASSQMGTGSYEQYF. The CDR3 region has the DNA TGCGCCAGCAGCCAGATGGGGACAGGGTCCTACGAGCAGTACTTC.

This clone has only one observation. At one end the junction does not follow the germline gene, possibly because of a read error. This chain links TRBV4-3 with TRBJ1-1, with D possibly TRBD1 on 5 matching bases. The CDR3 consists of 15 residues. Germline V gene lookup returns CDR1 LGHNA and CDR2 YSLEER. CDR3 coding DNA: TGCGCCAGCAGCCAAGCTCAGGGCCGGAACTCTGAAGCTTTCTTT. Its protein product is CASSQAQGRNSEAFF.

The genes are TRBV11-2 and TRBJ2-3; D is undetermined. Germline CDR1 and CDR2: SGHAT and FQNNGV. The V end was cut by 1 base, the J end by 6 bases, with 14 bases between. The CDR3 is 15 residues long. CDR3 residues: CASSLGLLGLDTQYF. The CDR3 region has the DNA TGTGCCAGCAGCTTAGGGCTCCTAGGTCTGGATACGCAGTATTTT.

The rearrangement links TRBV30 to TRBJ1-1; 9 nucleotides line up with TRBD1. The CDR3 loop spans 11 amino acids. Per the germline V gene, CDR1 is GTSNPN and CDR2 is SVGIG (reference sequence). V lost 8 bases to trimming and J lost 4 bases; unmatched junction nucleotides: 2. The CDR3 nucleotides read TGTGCCGGACAGGGGTCCACTGAAGCTTTCTTT. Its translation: CAGQGSTEAFF.

The CDR3, as DNA: TGCAGCGTTTACAGGGACACTGAAGCTTTCTTT. Amino acid sequence: CSVYRDTEAFF. This chain joins TRBV29-1 and TRBJ1-1, with D possibly being TRBD1 (6 bases). Between the trimmed V and J ends, which lost 5 bases and 3 bases, there was a span of 7 bases. Looked up from germline, CDR1 is SQVTM and CDR2 is ANQGSEA. This CDR3 has 11 amino acids.

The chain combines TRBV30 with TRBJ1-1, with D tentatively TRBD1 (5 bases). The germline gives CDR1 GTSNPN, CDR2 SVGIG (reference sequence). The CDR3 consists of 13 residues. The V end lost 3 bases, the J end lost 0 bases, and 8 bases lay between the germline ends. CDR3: CAWREQVNTEAFF. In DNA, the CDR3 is TGTGCCTGGAGAGAACAGGTGAACACTGAAGCTTTCTTT.

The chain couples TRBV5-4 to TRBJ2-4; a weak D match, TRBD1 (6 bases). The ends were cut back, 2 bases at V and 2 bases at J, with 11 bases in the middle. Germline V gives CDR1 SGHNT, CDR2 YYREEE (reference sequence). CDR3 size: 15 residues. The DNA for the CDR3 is TGTGCCAGCAGCTTACAGGGTGGTCCCAAAAACATTCAGTACTTC. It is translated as CASSLQGGPKNIQYF.

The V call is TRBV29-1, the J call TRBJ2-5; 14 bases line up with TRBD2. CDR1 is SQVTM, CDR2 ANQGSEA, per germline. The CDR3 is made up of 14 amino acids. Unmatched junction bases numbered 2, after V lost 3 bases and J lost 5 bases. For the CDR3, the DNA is TGCAGCGTTGAGGGGACTAGCGGGGGTGAGACCCAGTACTTC. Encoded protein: CSVEGTSGGETQYF.

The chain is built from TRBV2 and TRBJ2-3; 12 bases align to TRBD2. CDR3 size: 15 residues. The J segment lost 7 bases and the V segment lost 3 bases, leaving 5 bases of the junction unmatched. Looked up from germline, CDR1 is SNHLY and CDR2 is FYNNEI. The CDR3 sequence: CASSDPTSGRNTQYF. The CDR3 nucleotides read TGTGCCAGCAGTGATCCGACTAGCGGGAGAAATACGCAGTATTTT.

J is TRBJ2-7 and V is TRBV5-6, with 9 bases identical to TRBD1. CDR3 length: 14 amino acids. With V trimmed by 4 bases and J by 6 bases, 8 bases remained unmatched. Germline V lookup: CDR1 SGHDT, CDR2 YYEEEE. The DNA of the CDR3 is TGTGCCAGCAGCCTCGGGACAGGGTCTCTCGAGCAGTACTTC. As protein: CASSLGTGSLEQYF.

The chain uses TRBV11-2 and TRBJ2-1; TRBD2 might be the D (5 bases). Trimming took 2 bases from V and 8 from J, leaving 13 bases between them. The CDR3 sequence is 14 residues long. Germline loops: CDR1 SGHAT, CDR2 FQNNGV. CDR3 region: CASSLTGVHHEQFF. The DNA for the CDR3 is TGTGCCAGCAGCTTAACCGGGGTCCACCATGAGCAGTTCTTC.